This T cell receptor (beta chain) was sequenced in a study of OX40 agonist ivuxolimab in advanced cancers. At the level of the study: Participants averaged approximately 60 years of age (range roughly 23 to 85) and were around 85% male. Partial responses were achieved by three patients, of whom one had hepatocellular carcinoma and two had cutaneous melanoma.

CDR3 length equals 14 residues. V shed 5 bases and J shed 6 bases, with 13 bases lying between them. The germline V gene encodes CDR1 ENHRY and CDR2 SYGVKD. General study points: The authors also found low normalized T-cell clonal expansion in some nonresponders.

Comments on this clone: Its specificity is not known. Other DNA sequences in this specimen translate into the identical CDR3.

Using immunoSEQ multiplex PCR, the repertoire was profiled, and TCRdb retains in-frame clones only, with some absent. The sample records about 77,000 clones, approximately 89% being singletons. This chain connects TRBV10-3 to TRBJ1-4; perhaps TRBD1 as D (5 bases). The source was CD4+ or CD8+ T cells sorted from blood, collected in a trial of the OX40 agonist ivuxolimab. This sequence originates from an adult with an advanced solid tumor such as melanoma, head and neck, liver or kidney cancer. CDR3 region: CAISPGTGDEKLFF. In nucleotides, the CDR3 is TGTGCCATCAGTCCCGGAACAGGAGATGAAAAACTGTTTTTT.